What follows are 27 T cell receptor beta chains derived from one specimen sequenced in a study of T-cell reconstitution after alpha-beta-depleted transplantation in children. During its preparation, the TCRbeta library received unique molecular identifiers. One entry per CDR3 protein results from TCRdb running MiXCR on the PCR reads. The repertoire holds around 960,000 distinct CDR3 sequences, with around 30% as singletons. Sample: PBMCs, mostly from graft donor cells, taken 360 days after TCRalphabeta/CD19-depleted stem cell transplant. These receptors all stem from a boy in the first two years of life who had a stem cell transplant for SCID, so the T cells may come from the graft donor.

This clonotype was counted only a few times. The chain has TRBV5-1 and TRBJ2-3; TRBD2 matches at 8 bases. Per germline, CDR1 SGHRS and CDR2 YFSETQ. The CDR3 has 14 amino acids. The J segment lost 5 bases and the V segment lost 4 bases, leaving 6 bases of the junction unmatched. CDR3 nucleotides: TGCGCCAGCAGCCCGGGACTAGTTGGAGATACGCAGTATTTT. This translates into CASSPGLVGDTQYF.

The rearrangement joins TRBV20-1 to TRBJ2-5; 14 nucleotides agree with TRBD2. V lost 5 bases and J lost 4; bases outside the gene matches: 9. Germline values: CDR1 DFQATT, CDR2 SNEGSKA (reference sequence). The CDR3 is 16 residues long. Here the CDR3 reads CSARTSGGSPGETQYF. The CDR3 nucleotides read TGCAGTGCTCGGACTAGCGGGGGGAGCCCAGGAGAGACCCAGTACTTC.

The chain joins TRBV5-6 to TRBJ2-3; 11 nucleotides match TRBD1. V gave up 0 bases and J gave up 1 base; unmatched junction bases: 1. This CDR3 comprises 16 residues. Germline CDR1 SGHDT, CDR2 YYEEEE. The CDR3 DNA is TGTGCCAGCAGCTTGGGGACAGGGGGCGGCACAGATACGCAGTATTTT. It encodes CASSLGTGGGTDTQYF.

The chain employs TRBV7-2 and TRBJ2-7; D gene ambiguous. CDR1 and CDR2 from the germline V gene are SGHTA and FQGNSA. Between the trimmed V and J ends, which lost 5 bases and 2 bases, there was a span of 10 bases. This CDR3 region has 13 residues. The CDR3 sequence is CASSPTFPYEQYF. The CDR3 nucleotides are TGTGCCAGCAGCCCGACATTTCCCTACGAGCAGTACTTC.

This clonotype showed up just a few times. The V gene is TRBV6-2 or TRBV6-3, the J gene TRBJ2-1; 15 positions match TRBD2. CDR1 and CDR2 from the germline V gene are MNHEY and SVGEGT. With 6 bases clipped from V and 2 bases from J, the junction kept 2 bases outside the gene matches. CDR3 length equals 16 residues. DNA of the CDR3: TGTGCCAGCAGACGGACTAGCGGGGGGGCCTACAATGAGCAGTTCTTC. Encoded protein: CASRRTSGGAYNEQFF.

The chain is built from TRBV20-1 and TRBJ2-4; D not certain. V dropped 3 bases and J dropped 0 bases, with 12 bases sitting between them. The CDR3 is made up of 15 amino acids. CDR1 DFQATT and CDR2 SNEGSKA come from the germline V gene (reference sequence). The CDR3 coding sequence is TGCAGTGCTAGTTCTACGCGCGTAGCCAAAAACATTCAGTACTTC. This encodes CSASSTRVAKNIQYF.

CDR3 protein: CASSHRGSWDEQFF. In DNA form, the CDR3 reads TGCGCCAGCAGTCACAGGGGTTCCTGGGATGAGCAGTTCTTC. J is TRBJ2-1 and V is TRBV23-1; D may be TRBD1 (6 bases). TRBV23-1 is noted as an ORF with a role that remains uncertain. Trimming removed 3 bases from V and 8 bases from J, with 14 bases in between. The CDR3 has 14 residues.

Written as DNA, the CDR3 is TGTGCCAGCAGTTTAAGTAGCTACTCCTACAATGAGCAGTTCTTC. Translation gives CASSLSSYSYNEQFF. V usage is TRBV27 and J usage is TRBJ2-1; D uncertain. The germline CDR1 and CDR2 sequences are MNHEY and SMNVEV (reference sequence). There are 15 residues in the CDR3. V lost 2 bases and J 0 bases, leaving 8 bases between the germline ends.

This clonotype has a handful of counts. The rearrangement joins TRBV12-3 or TRBV12-4 to TRBJ2-2; possible D gene TRBD2, 6 bases. V dropped 7 bases and J dropped 4 bases, with 19 bases sitting between them. The CDR3 covers 16 residues. CDR3 DNA: TGTGCCAGCAAGACTAGACAGAGCCTTATCACCGGGGAGCTGTTTTTT. It encodes CASKTRQSLITGELFF.

This clonotype was seen a handful of times. This chain links TRBV20-1 with TRBJ2-7; tentative D call: TRBD1 (6 bases). The CDR3 spans 12 residues. Trimming removed 6 bases from V and 1 base from J, with 10 bases in between. Germline V gene data show CDR1 as DFQATT and CDR2 as SNEGSKA (reference sequence). CDR3 amino acids: CSARTASYEQYF. The CDR3 DNA follows: TGCAGTGCCCGGACAGCATCCTACGAGCAGTACTTC.

CDR3 region: CSVAAPWGKNIQYF. The DNA of the CDR3 is TGCAGCGTTGCAGCTCCTTGGGGCAAAAACATTCAGTACTTC. The chain couples TRBV29-1 to TRBJ2-4; D gene unclear. This CDR3 has 14 residues. V lost 4 bases and J 3 bases, leaving 13 bases between the germline ends. Germline V gives CDR1 SQVTM, CDR2 ANQGSEA.

This clonotype appeared a few times. This chain joins TRBV5-1 and TRBJ1-3; the D gene is possibly TRBD1 (6 bases). Germline loops: CDR1 SGHRS, CDR2 YFSETQ. The CDR3 is 14 residues long. Trimming stripped 7 bases from V and 1 base from J, with 12 bases between. The DNA for the CDR3 is TGCGCCAGCGCGACAGGAAGATCTGGAAACACCATATATTTT. This encodes CASATGRSGNTIYF.

V gene TRBV20-1 combines with J gene TRBJ2-1, with TRBD1 matching 7 bases. V lost 0 bases, J lost 9 bases, and 8 bases stayed unmatched. This CDR3 is built from 14 residues. Germline V gene lookup returns CDR1 DFQATT and CDR2 SNEGSKA (reference sequence). The CDR3 DNA is TGCAGTGCTAGAGATTTCAGGGGGACACCTGAGCAGTTCTTC. Amino acid sequence: CSARDFRGTPEQFF.

The chain joins TRBV28 to TRBJ1-2; 11 bases match TRBD1. This CDR3 has 17 amino acids. V lost 4 bases and J lost 2; bases outside the gene matches: 9. The germline V gene encodes CDR1 MDHEN and CDR2 SYDVKM. The CDR3 here is CASSSLGQGGRNYGYTF. DNA for the CDR3: TGTGCCAGCAGTTCCCTGGGACAGGGGGGGAGAAACTATGGCTACACCTTC.

The chain uses TRBV28 and TRBJ2-1; maybe TRBD1 (5 bases). Germline assignment: CDR1 MDHEN and CDR2 SYDVKM. V lost 8 bases and J lost 5, with 22 bases in between. The length of the CDR3 is 16 residues. The CDR3 loop is CASFSSSAGFDNEQFF. The CDR3, as DNA: TGTGCCAGCTTCAGTTCGTCGGCAGGGTTCGACAATGAGCAGTTCTTC.

The rearrangement uses TRBV7-2 and TRBJ2-1, with D perhaps matching TRBD2 (5 bases). The V gene's germline CDR1 is SGHTA and CDR2 FQGNSA. The CDR3 runs to 15 residues. The V end was cut by 1 base, the J end by 2 bases, with 9 bases between. In DNA form, the CDR3 reads TGTGCCAGCAGCTTAGAGTCGACTACCTACAATGAGCAGTTCTTC. The encoded protein is CASSLESTTYNEQFF.

The CDR3 nucleotides are TGTGCCAGCAGTTTTACCCGGGACAGGGGCCCGGATACGCAGTATTTT. It is translated as CASSFTRDRGPDTQYF. The chain joins TRBV12-3 or TRBV12-4 to TRBJ2-3; 10 bases are shared with TRBD1. This CDR3 region has 16 residues. V lost 3 bases to trimming and J lost 6 bases; unmatched junction nucleotides: 9.

The chain has TRBV3-1 and TRBJ1-1; tentatively, D is TRBD1 (5 bases). Germline CDR1 LGHDT, CDR2 YNNKEL (reference sequence). V gave up 1 base and J gave up 11 bases, with 17 bases separating them. The CDR3 runs to 14 residues. The CDR3 loop reads CASSQVQRGMEAFF. The CDR3 bases are TGTGCCAGCAGCCAAGTTCAACGGGGGATGGAGGCTTTCTTT.

This chain joins TRBV15 and TRBJ2-7; 7 bases line up with TRBD1. Germline CDR1 and CDR2: LNHNV and YYDKDF (reference sequence). The V segment lost 0 bases and the J segment 4 bases; nucleotides outside the gene matches: 12. The CDR3 has 17 amino acids. CDR3 sequence: CATSRDLGQGVTYEQYF. The CDR3 DNA follows: TGTGCCACCAGCAGAGACCTCGGGCAGGGGGTTACGTACGAGCAGTACTTC.

This clonotype occurred a few times. The chain combines TRBV21-1 with TRBJ1-5. TRBV21-1 is given as a pseudogene. This CDR3 comprises 15 residues. The CDR3 region is CASTAGDKRDQPQHF. The CDR3 nucleotides read TGTGCCAGCACTGCAGGGGACAAGAGGGATCAGCCCCAGCATTTT.

The gene calls are TRBV20-1 and TRBJ2-1; 7 bases agree with TRBD2. CDR1 is DFQATT, CDR2 SNEGSKA, per germline (reference sequence). With V trimmed by 1 base and J by 6 bases, 9 bases remained unmatched. The CDR3 extends over 15 amino acids. The CDR3 is CSARVGRSPINEQFF. The DNA for the CDR3 is TGCAGTGCTAGAGTCGGGAGGAGCCCCATCAATGAGCAGTTCTTC.

The chain recombines TRBV28 with TRBJ2-2, with 8 bases lining up with TRBD1. The CDR3 loop spans 19 amino acids. In germline, CDR1 is MDHEN, CDR2 SYDVKM. The trim removed 2 bases at V and 0 bases at J, leaving 11 bases unmatched. This chain's CDR3 is CASSLGPLQGVTNTGELFF. The CDR3 DNA sequence: TGTGCCAGCAGTTTAGGACCGTTACAGGGGGTGACGAACACCGGGGAGCTGTTTTTT.

The chain couples TRBV5-5 to TRBJ2-4; D is undetermined. Germline V CDR1 and CDR2: SGHKS, YYEKEE (reference sequence). This CDR3 has 15 amino acids. V was pared by 0 bases and J by 3 bases, with 10 bases between. In nucleotides, the CDR3 is TGTGCCAGCAGCTTGGAACCAGCAGGCAAAAACATTCAGTACTTC. Amino acid sequence: CASSLEPAGKNIQYF.

A few counts support this clonotype. The chain carries TRBV7-3 and TRBJ2-3; D possibly corresponds to TRBD2 (6 bases). Germline CDR1 reads SGHTA; CDR2 reads FQGTGA. Deletions cut 5 bases from V and 6 bases from J, with 15 bases between. The CDR3 has 14 residues. The CDR3 nucleotides read TGTGCCAGCAGCGCTGCCCGGGAGAGGGATACGCAGTATTTT. It translates to CASSAARERDTQYF.

The J gene is TRBJ2-7, the V gene TRBV4-2, with 8 bases that match TRBD2. The CDR3 length is 15 residues. V was pared by 0 bases and J by 3 bases, with 4 bases of the junction left unmatched. Germline-derived CDR1 and CDR2 are LGHNA and YNFKEQ. CDR3 DNA sequence: TGTGCCAGCAGCCAAGATTTAGCGGGGCTCTACGAGCAGTACTTC. This sequence encodes CASSQDLAGLYEQYF.

Ten or more counts support this clonotype. The V gene is TRBV5-1, the J gene TRBJ2-2, with 7 positions matching TRBD1. In germline, CDR1 is SGHRS, CDR2 YFSETQ. V gave up 3 bases and J gave up 3 bases; unmatched junction bases: 5. The CDR3 has 15 residues. In DNA form, the CDR3 reads TGCGCCAGCAGCTCGACAGGGCTTGACACCGGGGAGCTGTTTTTT. Translating gives CASSSTGLDTGELFF.

The chain couples TRBV12-3 or TRBV12-4 to TRBJ2-3; perhaps TRBD2 as D (6 bases). V gave up 5 bases and J gave up 5 bases, with 17 bases separating them. The CDR3 sequence is 15 residues long. The CDR3 nucleotides are TGTGCCAGCAGTCTCACCCGGGGGTTTGGAGATACGCAGTATTTT. Translating it yields CASSLTRGFGDTQYF.